This entry is about one T cell receptor (beta chain). This sample stems from a study of blood T cells in healthy people across ages. The CDR3 has 15 residues. The V end lost 0 bases, the J end lost 8 bases, and 17 bases lay between the germline ends. Germline V gene sequence: CDR1 SGHRS, CDR2 YFSETQ. The second PCR ran roughly 7 to 12 cycles with a sample-barcoded 5' primer and J-beta primers. MiXCR was run by TCRdb on the 5' RACE reads, yielding one entry per CDR3 protein. The sample carries 780,000 or so distinct CDR3 sequences, approximately 25% recorded once. These data were also filed under a second study, of T cells of mothers and their children.

The clonotype originates from a boy aged 10-17 years in good health. Sample: blood. The rearrangement joins TRBV5-1 to TRBJ1-2, with D maybe TRBD1 (6 bases). CDR3 DNA sequence: TGCGCCAGCAGCTTGGAAGGGGGGCGCCGGCGGGGCTACACCTTC. It translates to CASSLEGGRRRGYTF.